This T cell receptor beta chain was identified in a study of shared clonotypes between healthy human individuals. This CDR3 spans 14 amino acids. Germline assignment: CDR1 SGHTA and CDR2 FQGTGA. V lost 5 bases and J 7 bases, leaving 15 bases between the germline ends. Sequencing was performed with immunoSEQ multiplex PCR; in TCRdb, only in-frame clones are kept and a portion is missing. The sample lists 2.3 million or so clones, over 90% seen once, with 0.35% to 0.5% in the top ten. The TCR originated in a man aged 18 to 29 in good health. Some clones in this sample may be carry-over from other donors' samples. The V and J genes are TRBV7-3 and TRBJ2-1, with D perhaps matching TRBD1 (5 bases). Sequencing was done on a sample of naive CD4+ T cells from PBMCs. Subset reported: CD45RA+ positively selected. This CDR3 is CASSPPETVNEQFF. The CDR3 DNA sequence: TGTGCCAGCAGCCCCCCGGAGACAGTTAATGAGCAGTTCTTC. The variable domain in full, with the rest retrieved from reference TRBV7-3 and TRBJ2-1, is GAGVSQTPSNKVTEKGKYVELRCDPISGHTALYWYRQSLGQGPEFLIYFQGTGAADDSGLPNDRFFAVRPEGSVSTLKIQRTERGDSAVYLCASSPPETVNEQFFGPGTRLTVL.